A single sample is the source of the 23 T cell receptor beta chains below, sequenced in a study of blood T cell repertoires in COVID-19. Measured with immunoSEQ multiplex PCR; TCRdb has only the in-frame clones, and not every one. The sample yields 200,000 to 250,000 clones, around 90% seen once. Sequencing was performed on peripheral blood. These receptors were taken from a man in his sixties with COVID-19, enrolled during active disease.

The gene calls are TRBV27 and TRBJ1-5; 12 bases fit TRBD1. The germline gives CDR1 MNHEY, CDR2 SMNVEV (reference sequence). The length of the CDR3 is 18 residues. Trimming at V came to 6 bases and at J to 5 bases, leaving 14 bases not matched to a gene. The CDR3 DNA reads as TGTGCCAGCAGGCAAACGGCCGGGACAGGGGGCGAGGATCAGCCCCAGCATTTT. Translating gives CASRQTAGTGGEDQPQHF.

V gene TRBV7-2 combines with J gene TRBJ1-6; D remains ambiguous. This CDR3 region has 12 residues. Trimming cost V 2 bases and J 13 bases, with 9 bases left between them. Germline V gene sequence: CDR1 SGHTA, CDR2 FQGNSA. The CDR3 nucleotides are TGTGCCAGCAGCTTAATTCTCTCGCCCCTCCACTTT. As protein: CASSLILSPLHF.

The rearrangement joins TRBV30 to TRBJ1-3; 10 bases map to TRBD1. This CDR3 contains 13 residues. Germline V gives CDR1 GTSNPN, CDR2 SVGIG (reference sequence). The trim removed 5 bases at V and 4 bases at J, leaving 2 bases unmatched. The CDR3 loop reads CAWGQGVGNTIYF. The CDR3 coding sequence is TGTGCCTGGGGACAGGGGGTAGGAAACACCATATATTTT.

The V call is TRBV29-1, the J call TRBJ2-5; 11 bases match TRBD2. Trimming took 3 bases from V and 5 from J; bases not matched to a gene: 8. The CDR3 totals 15 residues. The germline gives CDR1 SQVTM, CDR2 ANQGSEA. The CDR3 loop reads CSVEWLAGGRETQYF. The CDR3 DNA reads as TGCAGCGTTGAGTGGCTAGCGGGGGGCCGCGAGACCCAGTACTTC.

This clone came up once. V gene TRBV7-9 combines with J gene TRBJ2-7; 7 nucleotides line up with TRBD2. The CDR3 extends over 17 amino acids. The trim removed 4 bases at V and 1 base at J, leaving 13 bases unmatched. Germline V gene data show CDR1 as SEHNR and CDR2 as FQNEAQ (reference sequence). The CDR3, as DNA: TGTGCCAGCAGCTGGGGCGTTACGAGGGAGGGATCCTACGAGCAGTACTTC. Translated: CASSWGVTREGSYEQYF.

The chain carries TRBV3-1 (or the pseudogene TRBV3-2) and TRBJ1-6; TRBD1 agrees at 11 bases. V shed 4 bases and J 5 bases; nucleotides not matched to a gene: 4. The CDR3 runs to 16 residues. Germline loops: CDR1 LGHDT, CDR2 YNNKEL (reference sequence). The CDR3 is CASSPGTGGDNSPLHF. The CDR3 bases are TGTGCCAGCAGCCCCGGGACAGGGGGTGATAATTCACCCCTCCACTTT.

J is TRBJ2-5 and V is TRBV23-1, with D tentatively TRBD1 (5 bases). TRBV23-1 is annotated as an ORF whose role is uncertain. V dropped 0 bases and J dropped 0 bases, with 8 bases sitting between them. CDR3 length: 15 residues. CDR3 residues: CASSQSPRDQETQYF. DNA of the CDR3: TGCGCCAGCAGTCAATCTCCCAGGGACCAAGAGACCCAGTACTTC.

The gene calls are TRBV5-1 and TRBJ2-1; 12 bases align to TRBD2. The CDR3 covers 17 residues. Germline CDR1 reads SGHRS; CDR2 reads YFSETQ. Losses at the gene ends were 2 bases for V and 2 bases for J; bases not matched to a gene: 5. The CDR3 sequence is CASSFYGLAGTYNEQFF. As DNA, the CDR3 is TGCGCCAGCAGCTTCTACGGACTAGCGGGGACCTACAATGAGCAGTTCTTC.

The chain links TRBV13 to TRBJ2-6; 8 bases line up with TRBD2. CDR1 is PRHDT and CDR2 is FYEKMQ in the germline V gene (reference sequence). The CDR3 has 16 residues. V dropped 2 bases and J dropped 4; count of bases not matched to a gene: 4. CDR3 nucleotide sequence: TGTGCCAGCAGCTTACTAGCGGGTTCAGGGGCCAACGTCCTGACTTTC. This sequence encodes CASSLLAGSGANVLTF.

This chain connects TRBV11-2 to TRBJ1-4, with TRBD1 matching 8 bases. This CDR3 region has 19 residues. The V gene's germline CDR1 is SGHAT and CDR2 FQNNGV. The V gene end was trimmed by 5 bases and the J gene end by 0 bases; junction bases not matched to a gene: 14. CDR3 in amino acids: CASSLSRTGRRATNEKLFF. The DNA of the CDR3 is TGTGCCAGCAGCCTCAGCAGGACAGGGAGAAGAGCAACTAATGAAAAACTGTTTTTT.

This clone was seen only a few times. This chain uses TRBV5-4 with TRBJ2-7; 7 nucleotides line up with TRBD2. The CDR3 has 14 residues. V was clipped by 4 bases and J by 6 bases; unmatched bases: 10. Looked up from germline, CDR1 is SGHNT and CDR2 is YYREEE (reference sequence). CDR3 in DNA: TGTGCCAGCAGCACCCGTGATCCGGGGGGCGAGCAGTACTTC. Its protein is CASSTRDPGGEQYF.

The chain recombines TRBV6-5 with TRBJ1-2; TRBD1 matches at 7 bases. V lost 6 bases to trimming and J lost 10 bases; unmatched junction nucleotides: 14. The CDR3 has 14 amino acids. Germline CDR1 and CDR2: MNHEY and SVGAGI. In DNA, the CDR3 is TGTGCCAGCAGCACCGGGACAGCTCAAGCCGACTACACCTTC. Its translation: CASSTGTAQADYTF.

The V call is TRBV5-4, the J call TRBJ2-3; 11 positions match TRBD1. V gave up 3 bases and J gave up 3 bases; unmatched junction bases: 3. The CDR3 length is 15 residues. The germline V gene has CDR1 SGHNT and CDR2 YYREEE (reference sequence). This chain's CDR3 is CASSYGTGGTDTQYF. CDR3 bases: TGTGCCAGCAGCTATGGGACAGGGGGGACAGATACGCAGTATTTT.

The chain combines TRBV3-1 (or the pseudogene TRBV3-2) with TRBJ1-1; D call uncertain. V was pared by 6 bases and J by 1 base, with 9 bases between. This CDR3 comprises 13 residues. Germline loops: CDR1 LGHDT, CDR2 YNNKEL (reference sequence). The CDR3 spells CASSLGGNTEAFF. In DNA form, the CDR3 reads TGTGCCAGCAGTCTAGGCGGGAACACTGAAGCTTTCTTT.

This rearrangement joins TRBV3-1 (or the pseudogene TRBV3-2) to TRBJ2-1; 15 nucleotides align to TRBD2. CDR1 LGHDT and CDR2 YNNKEL come from the germline V gene (reference sequence). The CDR3 has 15 residues. V was clipped by 7 bases and J by 4 bases; unmatched bases: 2. The CDR3 DNA sequence: TGTGCCAGCACCGGACTAGCGGGAGGGTACAATGAGCAGTTCTTC. It is translated as CASTGLAGGYNEQFF.

This rearrangement joins TRBV11-2 to TRBJ2-3; a weak D match, TRBD2 (5 bases). V dropped 5 bases and J dropped 0 bases, with 15 bases sitting between them. The CDR3 sequence is 16 residues long. Germline V CDR1 and CDR2: SGHAT, FQNNGV. The CDR3 DNA reads as TGTGCCAGCAGCCCTCGAACTAGGACTAGCACAGATACGCAGTATTTT. Translated: CASSPRTRTSTDTQYF.

This clone was seen a single time. Sequence at one end of the junction differs from germline and may be a read error. Other DNA sequences within the sample encode an identical CDR3. This chain connects TRBV11-2 to TRBJ2-7; 8 nucleotides agree with TRBD2. The CDR3 has 14 amino acids. Germline CDR1 SGHAT, CDR2 FQNNGV. The CDR3 coding sequence is TGTGCCAGCAGCCCCTCGGGGGGGGCAAGGGAGCAGTACTTT. This gives the protein CASSPSGGAREQYF.

The genes are TRBV7-9 and TRBJ1-2; 9 nucleotides match TRBD1. V shed 3 bases and J 5 bases; nucleotides not matched to a gene: 10. CDR3 size: 16 residues. In germline, CDR1 is SEHNR, CDR2 FQNEAQ (reference sequence). The CDR3 DNA reads TGTGCCAGCAGCTTGGGCCCGGGACAGGGAGGGTATGGCTACACCTTC. It yields the protein CASSLGPGQGGYGYTF.

V and J are TRBV5-6 and TRBJ1-5, with D possibly being TRBD1 (6 bases). Trimming removed 4 bases from V and 7 bases from J, with 18 bases in between. Germline-derived CDR1 and CDR2 are SGHDT and YYEEEE. This CDR3 region has 15 residues. The CDR3 nucleotides read TGTGCCAGCAGCCTCCGGGACAATCGATTCCAGCCCCAGCATTTT. This encodes CASSLRDNRFQPQHF.

This clone was counted a single time. The chain couples TRBV6-4 to TRBJ1-4, with 11 nucleotides matching TRBD1. The junction had 4 bases not matched to a gene; V was cut back by 5 bases and J by 11 bases. The CDR3 consists of 13 residues. CDR1 and CDR2 from the germline V gene are MRHNA and SNTAGT. The CDR3 loop reads CASSRGQGDKLFF. The CDR3 DNA reads as TGTGCCAGCAGTCGGGGACAGGGGGACAAACTGTTTTTT.

The J gene is TRBJ1-1, the V gene TRBV28; tentatively, D is TRBD1 (6 bases). V gave up 4 bases and J gave up 4 bases, with 13 bases separating them. The CDR3 extends over 14 amino acids. Germline CDR1 is MDHEN and CDR2 is SYDVKM. CDR3 in DNA: TGTGCCAGCAGTTCCGGGGGGCCGACCACTGAAGCTTTCTTT. Protein: CASSSGGPTTEAFF.

V is TRBV29-1 and J is TRBJ2-7, with 8 bases lining up with TRBD1. Germline trimming cut 4 bases from V and 6 bases from J; bases unmatched to any gene: 5. The CDR3 has 12 amino acids. Germline-derived CDR1 and CDR2 are SQVTM and ANQGSEA. The CDR3 DNA sequence: TGCAGCGTTGTAGTACAGGGGGGCGAGCAGTACTTC. It is translated as CSVVVQGGEQYF.

The V gene is TRBV5-1, the J gene TRBJ2-2; a weak D match, TRBD1 (6 bases). V was trimmed by 1 base and J by 6 bases, leaving 10 bases between them. The CDR3 contains 14 residues. Germline assignment: CDR1 SGHRS and CDR2 YFSETQ. DNA of the CDR3: TGCGCCAGCAGCTTGCGGCAGGGGCCCGGGGAGCTGTTTTTT. Its protein is CASSLRQGPGELFF.